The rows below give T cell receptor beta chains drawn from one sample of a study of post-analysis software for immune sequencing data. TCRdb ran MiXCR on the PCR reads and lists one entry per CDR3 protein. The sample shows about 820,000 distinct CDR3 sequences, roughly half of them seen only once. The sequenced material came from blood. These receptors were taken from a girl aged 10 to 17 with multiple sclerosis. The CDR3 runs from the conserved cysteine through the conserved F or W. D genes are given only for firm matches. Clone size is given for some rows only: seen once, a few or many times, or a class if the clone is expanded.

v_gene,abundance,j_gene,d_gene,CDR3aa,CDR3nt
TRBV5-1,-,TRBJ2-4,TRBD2,CASSKGLAAYF,TGCGCCAGCAGCAAGGGACTAGCGGCGTACTTC
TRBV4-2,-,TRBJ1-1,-,CASSPLALGGGYTEAFF,TGTGCCAGCAGCCCCCTGGCCCTCGGGGGCGGATACACTGAAGCTTTCTTT
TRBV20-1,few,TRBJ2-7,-,CSTSPGSNEQYF,TGCAGTACCTCTCCGGGGTCCAACGAGCAGTACTTC
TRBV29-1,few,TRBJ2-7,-,CSAHDMREQYF,TGCAGCGCGCACGACATGAGGGAGCAGTACTTC
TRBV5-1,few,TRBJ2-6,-,CASSLGPQDSSGANVLTF,TGCGCCAGCAGCTTGGGGCCACAGGATTCCTCTGGGGCCAACGTCCTGACTTTC
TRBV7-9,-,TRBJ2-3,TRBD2,CASSSYSAGVTDTQYF,TGTGCCAGCAGCTCCTACTCAGCGGGAGTCACAGATACGCAGTATTTT
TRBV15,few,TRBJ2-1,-,CATSRDGPLINEQFF,TGTGCCACCAGCAGAGATGGGCCATTGATCAATGAGCAGTTCTTC
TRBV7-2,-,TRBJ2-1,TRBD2,CASSQRGASYEQFF,TGTGCCAGCAGCCAGCGGGGGGCCTCTTATGAGCAGTTCTTC
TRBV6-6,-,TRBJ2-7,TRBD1,CASTRQGLTYEQYF,TGTGCCAGCACACGACAGGGCTTAACCTACGAGCAGTACTTC
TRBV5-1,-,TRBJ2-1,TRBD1,CASSWDRDENEQFF,TGCGCCAGCAGCTGGGACAGGGATGAGAATGAGCAGTTCTTC
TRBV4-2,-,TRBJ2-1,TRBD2,CASSQGGTSGDYNEQFF,TGTGCCAGCAGCCAAGGGGGGACTAGCGGAGACTACAATGAGCAGTTCTTC
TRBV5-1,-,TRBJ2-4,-,CASSSRNAKNIQYF,TGCGCCAGCAGCTCCCGGAATGCCAAAAACATTCAGTACTTC
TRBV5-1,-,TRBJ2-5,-,CASSLEHMGETQYF,TGTGCCAGCAGCTTGGAACACATGGGGGAGACCCAGTACTTC
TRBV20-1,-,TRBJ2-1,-,CSARDRDPPYNEQFF,TGCAGTGCTAGAGACCGGGACCCACCCTACAATGAGCAGTTCTTC
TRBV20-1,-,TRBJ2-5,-,CSANTGFRETQYF,TGCAGTGCAAACACAGGGTTTCGGGAGACCCAGTACTTC
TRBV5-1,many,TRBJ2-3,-,CASSAIRDTQYF,TGCGCCAGCTCCGCCATCAGGGATACGCAGTATTTT
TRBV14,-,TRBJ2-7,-,CASSQGLPPGTAISYEQYF,TGTGCCAGCAGCCAAGGTTTGCCGCCGGGCACAGCTATCTCCTACGAGCAGTACTTC
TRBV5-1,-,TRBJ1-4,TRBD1,CASSLGDRGLNEKLFF,TGCGCCAGCAGCTTGGGAGACAGGGGGCTGAATGAAAAACTGTTTTTT
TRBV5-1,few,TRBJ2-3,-,CASSPDWITDTQYF,TGCGCCAGCAGCCCCGACTGGATCACAGATACGCAGTATTTT
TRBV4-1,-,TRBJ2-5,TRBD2,CASSQVLAGAIQETQYF,TGCGCCAGCAGCCAAGTACTAGCGGGGGCTATCCAAGAGACCCAGTACTTC
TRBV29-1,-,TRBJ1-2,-,CSAGDNYGYTF,TGCAGCGCTGGGGACAACTATGGCTACACCTTC
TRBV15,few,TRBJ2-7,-,CATSRDRRLSSSYEQYF,TGTGCCACCAGCAGAGATCGACGACTTTCAAGCTCCTACGAGCAGTACTTC
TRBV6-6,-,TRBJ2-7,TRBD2,CASSPERGHGRYEQYF,TGTGCCAGCAGCCCCGAGAGAGGCCACGGGAGGTACGAGCAGTACTTC
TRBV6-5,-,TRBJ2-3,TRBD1,CASSFTRGQGTDTQYF,TGTGCCAGCAGTTTCACACGCGGACAGGGCACAGATACGCAGTATTTT
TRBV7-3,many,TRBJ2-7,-,CASSFGQGGEQYF,TGTGCCAGCAGCTTCGGCCAGGGGGGCGAGCAGTACTTC
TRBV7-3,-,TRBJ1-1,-,CASSLIVGDEAFF,TGTGCCAGCAGCTTAATAGTGGGGGATGAAGCTTTCTTT
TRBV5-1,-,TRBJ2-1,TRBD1,CASSPDGTVYNEQFF,TGCGCCAGCAGCCCGGACGGGACAGTCTACAATGAGCAGTTCTTC
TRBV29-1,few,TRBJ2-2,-,CSVDGGGGTGELFF,TGCAGCGTTGACGGGGGCGGAGGCACCGGGGAGCTGTTTTTT
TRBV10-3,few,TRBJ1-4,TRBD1,CATMGQGDEKLFF,TGTGCCACTATGGGACAGGGGGACGAAAAACTGTTTTTT
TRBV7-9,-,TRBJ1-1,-,CASSLSLGDTEAFF,TGTGCCAGCAGCTTAAGTCTGGGGGACACTGAAGCTTTCTTT
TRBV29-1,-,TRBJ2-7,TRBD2,CSARTSGVYEQYF,TGCAGCGCCCGGACTAGCGGGGTCTACGAGCAGTACTTC
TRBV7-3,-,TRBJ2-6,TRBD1,CASSWGDRISGANVLTF,TGTGCCAGCAGCTGGGGGGACAGGATCTCTGGGGCCAACGTCCTGACTTTC
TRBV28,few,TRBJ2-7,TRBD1,CASSFLGQGGEQYF,TGTGCCAGCAGTTTCCTCGGACAGGGGGGCGAGCAGTACTTC
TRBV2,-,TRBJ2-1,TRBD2,CAGRTTSGRSNEQFF,TGTGCCGGCAGAACGACTAGCGGGAGATCCAATGAGCAGTTCTTC
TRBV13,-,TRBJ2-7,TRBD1,CASSSGQGPYERYF,TGTGCCAGCAGCTCCGGACAGGGCCCCTACGAGCGGTACTTC
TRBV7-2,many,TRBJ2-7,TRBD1,CASSLAGTGGLSYEQYF,TGTGCCAGCAGCTTAGCCGGGACAGGGGGCCTAAGCTACGAGCAGTACTTC
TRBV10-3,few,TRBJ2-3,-,CAISESGPTDTQYF,TGTGCCATCAGTGAGTCAGGACCGACGGATACGCAGTATTTT
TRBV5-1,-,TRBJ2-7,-,CVSSLGNRIDEQYF,TGCGTCAGCAGCCTGGGTAACCGCATCGACGAGCAGTACTTC
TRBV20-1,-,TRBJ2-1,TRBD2,CSARGRESGYNEQFF,TGCAGTGCTAGAGGGCGGGAGTCGGGGTACAATGAGCAGTTCTTC
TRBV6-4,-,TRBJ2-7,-,CASSEGGLGPYEQYF,TGTGCCAGCAGTGAAGGAGGGTTGGGTCCCTACGAGCAGTACTTC
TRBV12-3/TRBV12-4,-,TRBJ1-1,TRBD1,CASSLANAQGSEAFF,TGTGCCAGCAGTTTAGCTAACGCACAGGGGTCAGAAGCTTTCTTT
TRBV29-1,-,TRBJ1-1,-,CSVVDGRNLNTEAFF,TGCAGCGTTGTTGATGGGCGGAACCTGAACACTGAAGCTTTCTTT
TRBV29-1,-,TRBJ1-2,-,CSVETGLQNYGYTF,TGCAGCGTTGAGACCGGGCTACAGAACTATGGCTACACCTTC